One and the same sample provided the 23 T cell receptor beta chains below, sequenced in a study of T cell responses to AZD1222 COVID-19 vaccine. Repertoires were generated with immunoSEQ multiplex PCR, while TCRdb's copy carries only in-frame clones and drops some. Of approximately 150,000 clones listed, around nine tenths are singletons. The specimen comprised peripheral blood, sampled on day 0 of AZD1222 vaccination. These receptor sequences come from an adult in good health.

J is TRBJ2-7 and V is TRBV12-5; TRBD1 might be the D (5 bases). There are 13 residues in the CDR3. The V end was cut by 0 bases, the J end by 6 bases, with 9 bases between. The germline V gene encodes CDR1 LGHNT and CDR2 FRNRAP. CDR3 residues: CASGLVGVGEQYF. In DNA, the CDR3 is TGTGCTAGTGGTTTGGTAGGGGTAGGCGAGCAGTACTTC.

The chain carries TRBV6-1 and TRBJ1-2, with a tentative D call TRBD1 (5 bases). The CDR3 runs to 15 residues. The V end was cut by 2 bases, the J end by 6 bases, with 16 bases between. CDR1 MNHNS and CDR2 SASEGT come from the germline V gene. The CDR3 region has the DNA TGTGCCAGCAGTGAACAGGGTCTGAGAGGAAATGGCTACACCTTC. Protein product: CASSEQGLRGNGYTF.

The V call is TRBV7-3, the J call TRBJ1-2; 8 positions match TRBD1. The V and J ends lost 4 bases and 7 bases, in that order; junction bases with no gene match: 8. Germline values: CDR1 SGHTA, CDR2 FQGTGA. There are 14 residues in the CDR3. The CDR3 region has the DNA TGTGCCAGCAGCTCGGGGACAGGTCTGAGTGGCTACACCTTC. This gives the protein CASSSGTGLSGYTF.

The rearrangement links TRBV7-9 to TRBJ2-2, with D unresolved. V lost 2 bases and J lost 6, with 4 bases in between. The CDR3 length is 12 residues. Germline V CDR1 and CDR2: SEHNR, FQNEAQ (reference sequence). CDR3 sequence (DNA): TGTGCCAGCAGCTTATCAGCCGGGGAGCTGTTTTTT. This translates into CASSLSAGELFF.

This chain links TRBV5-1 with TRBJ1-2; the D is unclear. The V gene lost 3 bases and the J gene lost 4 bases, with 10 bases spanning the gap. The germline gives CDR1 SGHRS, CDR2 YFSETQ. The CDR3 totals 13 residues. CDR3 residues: CASSSDGFYGYTF. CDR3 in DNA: TGCGCCAGCAGCTCGGACGGATTCTATGGCTACACCTTC.

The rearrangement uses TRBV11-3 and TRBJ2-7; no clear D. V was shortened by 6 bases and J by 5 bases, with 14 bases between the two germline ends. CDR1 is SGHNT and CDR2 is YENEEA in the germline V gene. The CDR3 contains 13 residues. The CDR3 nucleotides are TGTGCCAGCAGAACCGGGCCGAATGACGAGCAGTACTTC. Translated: CASRTGPNDEQYF.

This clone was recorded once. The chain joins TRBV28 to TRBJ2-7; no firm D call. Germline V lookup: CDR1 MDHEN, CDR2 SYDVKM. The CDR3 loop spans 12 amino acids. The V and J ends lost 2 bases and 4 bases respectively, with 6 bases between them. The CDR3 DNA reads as TGTGCCAGCAGTTTAAGAGATTACGAGCAGTACTTC. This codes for CASSLRDYEQYF.

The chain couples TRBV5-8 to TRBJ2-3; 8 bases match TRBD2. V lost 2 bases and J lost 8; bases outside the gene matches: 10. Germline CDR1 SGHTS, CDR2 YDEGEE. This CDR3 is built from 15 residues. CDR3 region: CASSFTSGAPVTQYF. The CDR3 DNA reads TGTGCCAGCAGCTTTACTAGCGGCGCCCCTGTTACGCAGTATTTT.

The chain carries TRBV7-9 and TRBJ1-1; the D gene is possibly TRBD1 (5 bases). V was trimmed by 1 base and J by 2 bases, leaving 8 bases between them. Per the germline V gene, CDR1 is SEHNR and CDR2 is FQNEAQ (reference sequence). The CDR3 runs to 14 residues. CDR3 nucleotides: TGTGCCAGCAGCTTAGTACGGGGCAACACTGAAGCTTTCTTT. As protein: CASSLVRGNTEAFF.

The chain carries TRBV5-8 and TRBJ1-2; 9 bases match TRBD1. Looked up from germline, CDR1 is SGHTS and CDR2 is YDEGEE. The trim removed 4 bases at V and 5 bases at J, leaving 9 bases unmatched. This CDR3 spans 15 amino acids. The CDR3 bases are TGTGCCAGCAGCCAGCATCGACAGGGGGGTTATGGCTACACCTTC. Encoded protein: CASSQHRQGGYGYTF.

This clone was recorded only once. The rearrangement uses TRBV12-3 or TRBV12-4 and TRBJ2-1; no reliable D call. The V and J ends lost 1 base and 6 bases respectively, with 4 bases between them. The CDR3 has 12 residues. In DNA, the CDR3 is TGTGCCAGCAGTTTAGACTCCAATGAGCAGTTCTTC. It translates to CASSLDSNEQFF.

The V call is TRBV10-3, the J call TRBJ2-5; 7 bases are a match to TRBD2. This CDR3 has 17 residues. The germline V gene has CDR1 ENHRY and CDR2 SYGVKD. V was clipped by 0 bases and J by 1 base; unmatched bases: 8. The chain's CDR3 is CAISESKLASGQETQYF. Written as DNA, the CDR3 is TGTGCCATCAGTGAGTCGAAGTTGGCTAGCGGCCAAGAGACCCAGTACTTC.

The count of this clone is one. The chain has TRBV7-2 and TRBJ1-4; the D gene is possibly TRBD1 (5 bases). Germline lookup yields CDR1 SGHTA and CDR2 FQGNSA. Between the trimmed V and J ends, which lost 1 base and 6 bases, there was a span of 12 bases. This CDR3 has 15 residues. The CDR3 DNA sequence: TGTGCCAGCAGCTTAGGGGGCACCTATGATGAAAAACTGTTTTTT. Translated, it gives CASSLGGTYDEKLFF.

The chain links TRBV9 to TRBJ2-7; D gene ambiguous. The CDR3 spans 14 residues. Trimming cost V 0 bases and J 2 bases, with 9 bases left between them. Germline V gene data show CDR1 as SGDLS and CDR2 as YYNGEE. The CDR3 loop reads CASSVAGSTYEQYF. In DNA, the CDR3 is TGTGCCAGCAGCGTAGCAGGATCAACCTACGAGCAGTACTTC.

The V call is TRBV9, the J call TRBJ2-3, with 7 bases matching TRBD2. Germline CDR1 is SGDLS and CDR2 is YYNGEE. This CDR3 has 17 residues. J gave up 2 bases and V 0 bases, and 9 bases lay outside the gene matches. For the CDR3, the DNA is TGTGCCAGCAGCGTAGAACTACTACGGGGGGACACAGATACGCAGTATTTT. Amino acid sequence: CASSVELLRGDTDTQYF.

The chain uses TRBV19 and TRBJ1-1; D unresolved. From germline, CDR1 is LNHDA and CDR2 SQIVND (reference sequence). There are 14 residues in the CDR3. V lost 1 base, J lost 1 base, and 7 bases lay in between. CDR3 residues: CASSIGKGNTEAFF. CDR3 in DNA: TGTGCCAGTAGTATAGGAAAGGGGAACACTGAAGCTTTCTTT.

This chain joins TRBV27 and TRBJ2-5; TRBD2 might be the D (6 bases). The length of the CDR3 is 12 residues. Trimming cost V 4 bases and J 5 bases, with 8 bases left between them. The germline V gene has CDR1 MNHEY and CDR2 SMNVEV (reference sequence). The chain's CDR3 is CASSSGGETQYF. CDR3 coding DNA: TGTGCCAGCAGTTCTGGGGGGGAGACCCAGTACTTC.

The chain's CDR3 is CASSYLNTEAFF. CDR3 DNA: TGTGCCAGCAGTTACCTGAACACTGAAGCTTTCTTT. The gene calls are TRBV6-5 and TRBJ1-1; D is unresolved. V was pared by 2 bases and J by 0 bases, with 1 base between. The germline CDR1 and CDR2 sequences are MNHEY and SVGAGI. CDR3 length: 12 amino acids.

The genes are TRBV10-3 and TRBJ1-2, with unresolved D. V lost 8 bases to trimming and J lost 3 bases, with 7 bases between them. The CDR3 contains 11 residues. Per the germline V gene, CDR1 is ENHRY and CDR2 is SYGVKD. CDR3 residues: CAIRDDYGYTF. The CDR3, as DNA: TGTGCCATCCGCGACGACTATGGCTACACCTTC.

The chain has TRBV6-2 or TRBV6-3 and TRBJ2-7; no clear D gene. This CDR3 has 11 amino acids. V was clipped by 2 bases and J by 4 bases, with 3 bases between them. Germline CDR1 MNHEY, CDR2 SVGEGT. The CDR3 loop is CASSYEYEQYF. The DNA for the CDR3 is TGTGCCAGCAGTTACGAATACGAGCAGTACTTC.

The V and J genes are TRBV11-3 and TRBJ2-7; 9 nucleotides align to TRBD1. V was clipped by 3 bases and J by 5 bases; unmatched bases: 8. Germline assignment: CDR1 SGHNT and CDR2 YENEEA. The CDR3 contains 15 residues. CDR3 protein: CASSFGTGRDHEQYF. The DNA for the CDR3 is TGTGCCAGCAGCTTTGGGACAGGGAGAGATCACGAGCAGTACTTC.

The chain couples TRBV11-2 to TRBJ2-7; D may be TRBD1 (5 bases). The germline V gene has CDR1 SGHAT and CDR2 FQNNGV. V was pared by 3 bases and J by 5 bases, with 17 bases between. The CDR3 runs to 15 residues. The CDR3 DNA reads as TGTGCCAGCAGCTTTGTGCAGGGTGAATACCACGAGCAGTACTTC. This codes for CASSFVQGEYHEQYF.

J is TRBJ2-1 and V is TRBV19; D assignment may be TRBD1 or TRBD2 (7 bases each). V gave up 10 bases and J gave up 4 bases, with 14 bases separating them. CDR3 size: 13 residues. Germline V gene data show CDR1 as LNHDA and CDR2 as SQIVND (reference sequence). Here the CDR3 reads CATRGEGYNEQFF. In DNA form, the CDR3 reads TGTGCCACCAGGGGGGAGGGTTACAATGAGCAGTTCTTC.